Included here is one T cell receptor (beta chain) sequence, with context. Clones were read by immunoSEQ multiplex PCR, and TCRdb kept only the in-frame ones, dropping some. The table lists 45,000 to 65,000 clones, 85% to 90% of them singletons. This entry belongs to a study of OX40 agonist ivuxolimab in advanced cancers. The CDR3 extends over 15 amino acids. Germline-derived CDR1 and CDR2 are MDHEN and SYDVKM. With 8 bases clipped from V and 2 bases from J, the junction kept 11 bases outside the gene matches. This sample comprised CD4+ or CD8+ T cells sorted from blood, obtained in a trial of the OX40 agonist ivuxolimab. The rearrangement links TRBV28 to TRBJ1-1; 7 bases are shared with TRBD1. The TCR originated in an adult with an advanced solid tumor such as melanoma, head and neck, liver or kidney cancer. As DNA, the CDR3 is TGTGCCAGCTTTGGGGGGTACAGGGGAAACACTGAAGCTTTCTTT. It specifies CASFGGYRGNTEAFF.